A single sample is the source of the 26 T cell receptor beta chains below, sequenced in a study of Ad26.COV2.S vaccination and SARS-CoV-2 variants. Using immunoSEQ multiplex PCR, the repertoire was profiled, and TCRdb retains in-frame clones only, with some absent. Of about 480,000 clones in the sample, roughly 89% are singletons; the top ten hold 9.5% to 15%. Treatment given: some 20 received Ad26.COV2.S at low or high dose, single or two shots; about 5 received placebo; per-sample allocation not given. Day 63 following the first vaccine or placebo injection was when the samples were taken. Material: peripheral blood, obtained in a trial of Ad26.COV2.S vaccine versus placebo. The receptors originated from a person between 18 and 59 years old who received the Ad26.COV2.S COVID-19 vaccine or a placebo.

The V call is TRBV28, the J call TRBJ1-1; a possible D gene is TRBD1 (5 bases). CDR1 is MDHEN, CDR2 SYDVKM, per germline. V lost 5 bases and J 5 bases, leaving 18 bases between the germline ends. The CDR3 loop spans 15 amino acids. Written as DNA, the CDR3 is TGTGCCAGCAGTCTCAGGGTCCTCGGGGGAACTGAAGCTTTCTTT. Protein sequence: CASSLRVLGGTEAFF.

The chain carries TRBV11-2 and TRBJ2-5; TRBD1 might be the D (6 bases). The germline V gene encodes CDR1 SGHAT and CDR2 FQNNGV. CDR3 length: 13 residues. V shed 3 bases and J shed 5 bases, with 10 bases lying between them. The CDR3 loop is CASSLGQLETQYF. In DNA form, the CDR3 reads TGTGCCAGCAGCTTGGGACAATTGGAGACCCAGTACTTC. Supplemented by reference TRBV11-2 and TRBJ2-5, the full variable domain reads EAGVAQSPRYKIIEKRQSVAFWCNPISGHATLYWYQQILGQGPKLLIQFQNNGVVDDSQLPKDRFSAERLKGVDSTLKIQPAKLEDSAVYLCASSLGQLETQYFGPGTRLLVL.

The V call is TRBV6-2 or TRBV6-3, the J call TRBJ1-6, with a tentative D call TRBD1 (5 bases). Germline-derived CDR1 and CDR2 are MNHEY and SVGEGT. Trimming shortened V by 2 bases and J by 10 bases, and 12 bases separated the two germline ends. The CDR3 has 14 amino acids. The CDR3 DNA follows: TGTGCCAGCAGTTACCCGGTGTGGGGGTCACCCCTCCACTTT. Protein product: CASSYPVWGSPLHF.

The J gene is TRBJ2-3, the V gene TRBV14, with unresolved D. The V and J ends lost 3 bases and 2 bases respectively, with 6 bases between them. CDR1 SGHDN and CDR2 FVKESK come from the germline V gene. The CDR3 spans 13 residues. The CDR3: CASSQDLTDTQYF. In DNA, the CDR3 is TGTGCCAGCAGCCAGGACCTCACAGATACGCAGTATTTT.

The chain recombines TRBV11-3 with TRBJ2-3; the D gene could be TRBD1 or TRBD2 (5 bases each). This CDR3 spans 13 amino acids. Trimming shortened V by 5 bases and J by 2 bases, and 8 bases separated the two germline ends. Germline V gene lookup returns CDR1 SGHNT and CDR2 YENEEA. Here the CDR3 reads CASSPGPTDTQYF. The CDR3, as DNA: TGTGCCAGCAGCCCGGGACCCACAGATACGCAGTATTTT.

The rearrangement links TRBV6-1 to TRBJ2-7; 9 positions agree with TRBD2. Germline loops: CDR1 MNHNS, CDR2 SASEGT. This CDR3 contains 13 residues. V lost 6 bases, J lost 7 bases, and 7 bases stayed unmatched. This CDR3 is CASSVAGAGEQYF. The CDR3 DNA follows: TGTGCCAGCAGCGTAGCGGGAGCGGGTGAGCAGTACTTC.

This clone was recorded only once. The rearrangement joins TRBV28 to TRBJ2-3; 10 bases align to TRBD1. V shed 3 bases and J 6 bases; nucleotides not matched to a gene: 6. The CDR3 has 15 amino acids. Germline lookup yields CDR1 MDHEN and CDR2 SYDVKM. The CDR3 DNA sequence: TGTGCCAGCAGTTTGGGGACAGGGGTCGGCGATACGCAGTATTTT. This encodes CASSLGTGVGDTQYF.

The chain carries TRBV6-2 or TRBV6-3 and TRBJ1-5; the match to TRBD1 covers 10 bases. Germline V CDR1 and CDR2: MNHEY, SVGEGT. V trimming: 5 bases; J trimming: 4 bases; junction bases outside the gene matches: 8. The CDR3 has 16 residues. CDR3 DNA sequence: TGTGCCAGCAGTCAGTTCATGGGACAGGGGAATCAGCCCCAGCATTTT. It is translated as CASSQFMGQGNQPQHF.

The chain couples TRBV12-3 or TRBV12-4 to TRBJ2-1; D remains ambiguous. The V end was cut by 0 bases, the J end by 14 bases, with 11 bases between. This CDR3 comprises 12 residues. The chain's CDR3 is CASSLAARQEFF. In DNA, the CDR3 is TGTGCCAGCAGTTTAGCTGCCCGCCAGGAGTTCTTC.

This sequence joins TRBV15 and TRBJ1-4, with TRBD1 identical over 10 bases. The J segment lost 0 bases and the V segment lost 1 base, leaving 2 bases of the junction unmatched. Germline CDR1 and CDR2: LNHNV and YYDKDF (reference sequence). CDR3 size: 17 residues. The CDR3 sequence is CATSRGDRGTTNEKLFF. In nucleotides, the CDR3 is TGTGCCACCAGCAGAGGGGACAGGGGAACAACTAATGAAAAACTGTTTTTT.

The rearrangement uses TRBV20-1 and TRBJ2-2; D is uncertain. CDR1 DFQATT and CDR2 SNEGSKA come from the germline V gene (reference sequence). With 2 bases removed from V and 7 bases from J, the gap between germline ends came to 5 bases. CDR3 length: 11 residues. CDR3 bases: TGCAGTGCTAGAAGTGACGGGGAGCTGTTTTTT. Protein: CSARSDGELFF.

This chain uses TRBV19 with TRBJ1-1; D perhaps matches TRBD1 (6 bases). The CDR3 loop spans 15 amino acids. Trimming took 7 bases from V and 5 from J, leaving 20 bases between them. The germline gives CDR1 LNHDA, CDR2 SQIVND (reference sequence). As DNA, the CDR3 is TGTGCCAGTACCCTCTTGACAGGCCGGGAGACTGAAGCTTTCTTT. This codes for CASTLLTGRETEAFF.

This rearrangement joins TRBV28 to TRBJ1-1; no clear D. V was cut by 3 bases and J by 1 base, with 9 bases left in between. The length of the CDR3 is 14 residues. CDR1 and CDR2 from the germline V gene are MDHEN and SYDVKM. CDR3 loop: CASSFIPGNTEAFF. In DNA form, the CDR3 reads TGTGCCAGCAGTTTTATCCCAGGGAACACTGAAGCTTTCTTT.

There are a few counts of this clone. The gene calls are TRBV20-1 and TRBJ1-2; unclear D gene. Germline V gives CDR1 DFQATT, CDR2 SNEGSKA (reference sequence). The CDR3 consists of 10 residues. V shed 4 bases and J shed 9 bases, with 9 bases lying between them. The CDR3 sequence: CSAKRERYTF. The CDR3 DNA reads TGCAGTGCTAAGAGGGAGCGCTACACCTTC.

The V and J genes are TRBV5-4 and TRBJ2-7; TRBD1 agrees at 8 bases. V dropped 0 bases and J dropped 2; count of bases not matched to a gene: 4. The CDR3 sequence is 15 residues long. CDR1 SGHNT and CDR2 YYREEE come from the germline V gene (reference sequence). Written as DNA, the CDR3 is TGTGCCAGCAGCTTGGGACAGGGGTTGACCTACGAGCAGTACTTC. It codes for CASSLGQGLTYEQYF.

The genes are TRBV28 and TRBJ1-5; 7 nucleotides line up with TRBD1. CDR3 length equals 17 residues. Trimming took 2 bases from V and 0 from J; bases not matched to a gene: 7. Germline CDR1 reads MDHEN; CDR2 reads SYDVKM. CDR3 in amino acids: CASSLVGTANSNQPQHF. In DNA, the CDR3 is TGTGCCAGCAGTTTAGTGGGGACAGCAAATAGCAATCAGCCCCAGCATTTT.

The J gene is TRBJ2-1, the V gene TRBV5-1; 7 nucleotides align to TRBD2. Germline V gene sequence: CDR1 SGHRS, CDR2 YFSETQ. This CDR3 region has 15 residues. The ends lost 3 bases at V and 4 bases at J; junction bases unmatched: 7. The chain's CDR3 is CASSSVGTTYNEQFF. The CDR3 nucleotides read TGCGCCAGCAGCTCGGTAGGGACTACATACAATGAGCAGTTCTTC.

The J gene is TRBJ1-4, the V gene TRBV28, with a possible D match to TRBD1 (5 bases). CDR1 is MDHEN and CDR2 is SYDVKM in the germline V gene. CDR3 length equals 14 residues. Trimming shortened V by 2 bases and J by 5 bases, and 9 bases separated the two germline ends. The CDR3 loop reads CASSLVGRNEKLFF. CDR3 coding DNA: TGTGCCAGCAGTTTAGTGGGACGGAATGAAAAACTGTTTTTT.

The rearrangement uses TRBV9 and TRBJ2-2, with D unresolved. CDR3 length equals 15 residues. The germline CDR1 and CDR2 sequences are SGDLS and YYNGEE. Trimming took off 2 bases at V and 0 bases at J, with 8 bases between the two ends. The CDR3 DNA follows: TGTGCCAGCAGCGTCTGGGATTCGAACACCGGGGAGCTGTTTTTT. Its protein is CASSVWDSNTGELFF.

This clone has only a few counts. Written as DNA, the CDR3 is TGCGCCAGCAGCCTCGTTCCACAGGGTAGGAATTCACCCCTCCACTTT. Protein: CASSLVPQGRNSPLHF. The chain uses TRBV5-1 and TRBJ1-6, with D possibly being TRBD1 (6 bases). The germline CDR1 and CDR2 sequences are SGHRS and YFSETQ. The ends were cut back, 4 bases at V and 7 bases at J, with 18 bases in the middle. This CDR3 is 16 amino acids long.

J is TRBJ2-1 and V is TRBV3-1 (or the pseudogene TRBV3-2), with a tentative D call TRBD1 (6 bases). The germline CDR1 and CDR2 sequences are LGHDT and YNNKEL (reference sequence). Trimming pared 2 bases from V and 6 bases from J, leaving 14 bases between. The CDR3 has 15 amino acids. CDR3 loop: CASSQTRRGPNEQFF. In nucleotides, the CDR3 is TGTGCCAGCAGCCAAACCCGCAGGGGCCCCAATGAGCAGTTCTTC.

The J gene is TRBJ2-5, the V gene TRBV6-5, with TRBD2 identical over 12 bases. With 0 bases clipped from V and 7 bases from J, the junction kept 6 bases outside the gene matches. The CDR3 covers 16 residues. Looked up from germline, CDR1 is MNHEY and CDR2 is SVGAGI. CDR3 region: CASSYSASGRAGTQYF. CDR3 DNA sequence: TGTGCCAGCAGTTACTCGGCTAGCGGGAGGGCCGGGACCCAGTACTTC.

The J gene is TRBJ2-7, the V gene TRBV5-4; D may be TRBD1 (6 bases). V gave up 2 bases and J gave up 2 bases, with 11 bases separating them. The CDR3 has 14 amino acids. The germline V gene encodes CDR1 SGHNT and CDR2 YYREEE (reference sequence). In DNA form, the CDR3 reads TGTGCCAGCAGCTTACAGGGTCCCGCCTACGAGCAGTACTTC. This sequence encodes CASSLQGPAYEQYF. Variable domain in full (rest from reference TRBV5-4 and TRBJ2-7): ETGVTQSPTHLIKTRGQQVTLRCSSQSGHNTVSWYQQALGQGPQFIFQYYREEENGRGNFPPRFSGLQFPNYSSELNVNALELDDSALYLCASSLQGPAYEQYFGPGTRLTVT.

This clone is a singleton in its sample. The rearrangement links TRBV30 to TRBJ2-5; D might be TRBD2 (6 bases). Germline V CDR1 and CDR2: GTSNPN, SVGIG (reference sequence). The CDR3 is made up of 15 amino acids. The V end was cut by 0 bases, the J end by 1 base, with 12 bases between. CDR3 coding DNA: TGTGCCTGGAGTGTTGGGGCGGGGCTCCAAGAGACCCAGTACTTC. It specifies CAWSVGAGLQETQYF.

The CDR3 here is CASSSSGAPYEQYF. Here the CDR3 DNA reads TGCGCCAGCAGCAGTTCCGGGGCCCCCTACGAGCAGTACTTC. This chain uses TRBV5-1 with TRBJ2-7; either TRBD1 or TRBD2 may supply D (5 bases each). This CDR3 has 14 residues. Germline V gene data show CDR1 as SGHRS and CDR2 as YFSETQ. The V and J ends lost 4 bases and 2 bases respectively, with 13 bases between them.

CDR3 amino acids: CASSLLAGSNEQFF. The CDR3 nucleotides are TGTGCCAGCAGCTTATTAGCGGGCTCCAATGAGCAGTTCTTC. The chain couples TRBV11-3 to TRBJ2-1, with 7 nucleotides matching TRBD2. Germline CDR1 and CDR2: SGHNT and YENEEA. V was pared by 2 bases and J by 6 bases, with 4 bases of the junction left unmatched. There are 14 residues in the CDR3. Combining the CDR3 with reference TRBV11-3 and TRBJ2-1 gives the whole variable domain EAGVVQSPRYKIIEKKQPVAFWCNPISGHNTLYWYLQNLGQGPELLIRYENEEAVDDSQLPKDRFSAERLKGVDSTLKIQPAELGDSAVYLCASSLLAGSNEQFFGPGTRLTVL.